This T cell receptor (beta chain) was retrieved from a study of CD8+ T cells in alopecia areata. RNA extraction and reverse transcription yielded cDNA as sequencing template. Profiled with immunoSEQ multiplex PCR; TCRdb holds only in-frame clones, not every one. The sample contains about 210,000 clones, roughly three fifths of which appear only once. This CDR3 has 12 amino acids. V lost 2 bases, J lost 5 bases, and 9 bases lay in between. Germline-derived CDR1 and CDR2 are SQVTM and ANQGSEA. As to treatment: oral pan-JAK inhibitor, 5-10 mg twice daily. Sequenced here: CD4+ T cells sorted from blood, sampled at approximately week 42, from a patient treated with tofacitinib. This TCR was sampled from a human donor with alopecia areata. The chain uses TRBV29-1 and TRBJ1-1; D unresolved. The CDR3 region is CSVERSATEAFF. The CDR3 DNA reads TGCAGCGTTGAAAGGAGCGCAACTGAAGCTTTCTTT.